This TCR beta chain appears in the sequencing data of a study of shared clonotypes between healthy human individuals. Naive CD8 cells were CD45RO-negative, positively selected for CCR7, excluding terminally differentiated effector memory CD45RA+ cells. Donors were healthy HIV-negative adults without recently reported acute infections or vaccinations. About this clone: Its antigen is not known.

General observations from the study: Generation probabilities of non-shared clonotypes were lower (relative to those shared by all four donors). Sorted-subset sequencing was shown by rarefaction to be incomplete despite large depth.

Data came from immunoSEQ multiplex PCR; TCRdb stores just in-frame clones and leaves some out. The sample lists 550,000 to 650,000 clones, roughly 96% occurring once. This CDR3 region has 14 residues. The V segment lost 7 bases and the J segment 4 bases; nucleotides outside the gene matches: 5. The V gene's germline CDR1 is SNHLY and CDR2 FYNNEI. This sequence joins TRBV2 and TRBJ2-7; 12 bases agree with TRBD2. The receptor was isolated from a woman aged 25 to 39 in good health. The source material was naive CD8+ T cells sorted from blood. In nucleotides, the CDR3 is TGTGCCAGCACGCTGACTAGCGGGAGATACGAGCAGTACTTC. It codes for CASTLTSGRYEQYF. The whole variable domain, filled in from reference TRBV2 and TRBJ2-7, reads EPEVTQTPSHQVTQMGQEVILRCVPISNHLYFYWYRQILGQKVEFLVSFYNNEISEKSEIFDDQFSVERPDGSNFTLKIRSTKLEDSAMYFCASTLTSGRYEQYFGPGTRLTVT.